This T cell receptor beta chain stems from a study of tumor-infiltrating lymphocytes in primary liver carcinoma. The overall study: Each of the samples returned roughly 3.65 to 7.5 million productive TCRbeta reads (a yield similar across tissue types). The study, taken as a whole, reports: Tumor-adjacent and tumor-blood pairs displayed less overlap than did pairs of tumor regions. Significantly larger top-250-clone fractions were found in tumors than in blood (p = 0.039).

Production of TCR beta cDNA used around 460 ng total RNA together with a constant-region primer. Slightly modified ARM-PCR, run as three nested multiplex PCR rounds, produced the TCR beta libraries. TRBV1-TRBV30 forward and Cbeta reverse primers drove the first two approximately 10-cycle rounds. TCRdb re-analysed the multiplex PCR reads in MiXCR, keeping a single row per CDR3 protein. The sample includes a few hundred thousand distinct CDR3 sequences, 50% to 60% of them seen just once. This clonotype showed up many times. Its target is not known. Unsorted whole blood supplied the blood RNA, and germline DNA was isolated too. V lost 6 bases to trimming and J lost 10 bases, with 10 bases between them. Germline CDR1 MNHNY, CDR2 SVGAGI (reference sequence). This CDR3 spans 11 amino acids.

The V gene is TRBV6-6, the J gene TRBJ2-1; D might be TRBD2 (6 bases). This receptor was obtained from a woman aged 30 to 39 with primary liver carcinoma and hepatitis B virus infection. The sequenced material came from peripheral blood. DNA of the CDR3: TGTGCCAGCAGCATAGCGGAGGAGCAGTTCTTC. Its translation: CASSIAEEQFF.